The clone carrying this TCR beta chain came up once. Its antigen is unidentified. This specimen belongs to a study of T cell therapy after organ transplantation. Study in general: 20 to 29 weeks after therapy completion, long-term post-therapy blood was collected.

The time point was: 20-29 weeks after completion of therapy. CDR3 length equals 16 residues. CDR1 SGHVS and CDR2 FNYEAQ come from the germline V gene. Trimming removed 5 bases at V and 6 bases at J, with 19 bases between. Measured with immunoSEQ multiplex PCR; TCRdb has only the in-frame clones, and not every one. Of approximately 22,000 clones listed, 84% are singletons. The sequenced sample was CD8+ T cells from blood, obtained after autologous CMV-specific T cell therapy. The receptor's source is a human patient who had received a solid organ transplant and had CMV disease. Among the T cells, some may be from the graft donor. The gene calls are TRBV7-6 and TRBJ1-4; no firm D call. This CDR3 is CASSPPEDNRYEKLFF. For the CDR3, the DNA is TGTGCCAGCAGCCCCCCGGAAGATAATCGCTATGAAAAACTGTTTTTT.